Here is one T cell receptor beta chain with its context. Sequencing was performed with immunoSEQ multiplex PCR; in TCRdb, only in-frame clones are kept and a portion is missing. The data contain about 31,000 clones, 90% of them seen just once; the ten biggest clones take up around 4.1%. The CDR3 is made up of 15 amino acids. Germline CDR1 is SGHRS and CDR2 is YFSETQ. V was clipped by 0 bases and J by 4 bases; unmatched bases: 4. This sample stems from a study of T cell changes during pregnancy in multiple sclerosis. This rearrangement joins TRBV5-1 to TRBJ2-7; 10 bases line up with TRBD2. The TCR originated in a female donor with multiple sclerosis, enrolled in a pregnancy study. Specimen: CD8+ T cells from peripheral blood mononuclear cells, collected in the second trimester of pregnancy. The CDR3 sequence: CASSLESGRAYEQYF. CDR3 nucleotide sequence: TGCGCCAGCAGCTTGGAGAGCGGGAGGGCGTACGAGCAGTACTTC.